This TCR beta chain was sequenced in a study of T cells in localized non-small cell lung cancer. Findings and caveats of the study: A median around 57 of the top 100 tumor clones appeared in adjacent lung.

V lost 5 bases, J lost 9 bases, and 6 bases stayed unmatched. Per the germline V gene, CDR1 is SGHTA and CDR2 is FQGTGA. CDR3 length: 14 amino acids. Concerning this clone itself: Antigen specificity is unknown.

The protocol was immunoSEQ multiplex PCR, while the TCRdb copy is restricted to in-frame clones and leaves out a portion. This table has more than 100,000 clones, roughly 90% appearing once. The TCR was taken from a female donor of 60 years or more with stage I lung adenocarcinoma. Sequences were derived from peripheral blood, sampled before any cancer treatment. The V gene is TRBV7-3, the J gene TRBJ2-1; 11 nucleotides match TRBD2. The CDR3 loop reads CASSNSGRATEQFF. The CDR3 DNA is TGTGCCAGCAGCAATAGCGGGAGGGCCACTGAGCAGTTCTTC.